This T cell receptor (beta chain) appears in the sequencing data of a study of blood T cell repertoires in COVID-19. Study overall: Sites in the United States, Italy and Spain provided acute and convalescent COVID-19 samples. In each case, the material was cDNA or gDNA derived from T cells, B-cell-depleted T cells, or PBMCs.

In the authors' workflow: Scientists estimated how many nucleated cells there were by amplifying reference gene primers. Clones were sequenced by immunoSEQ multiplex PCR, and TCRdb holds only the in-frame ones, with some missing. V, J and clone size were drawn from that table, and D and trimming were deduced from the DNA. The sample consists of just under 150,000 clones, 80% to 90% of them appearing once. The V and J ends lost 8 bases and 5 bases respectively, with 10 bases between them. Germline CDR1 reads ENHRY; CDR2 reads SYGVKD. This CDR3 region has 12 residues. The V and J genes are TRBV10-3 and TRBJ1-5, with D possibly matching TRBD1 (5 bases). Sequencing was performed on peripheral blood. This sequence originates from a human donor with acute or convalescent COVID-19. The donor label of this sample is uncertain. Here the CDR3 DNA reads TGTGCCATCGGGGGGTTAGATCAGCCCCAGCATTTT. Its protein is CAIGGLDQPQHF.